This TCR beta chain was identified in a study of CD8 T cells in ankylosing spondylitis. Study outcomes and limitations: Roughly eight highly homologous variants made up a TCR beta motif that seemed to typify ankylosing spondylitis blood.

Trimming shortened V by 5 bases and J by 5 bases, and 18 bases separated the two germline ends. CDR1 is SGHNT, CDR2 YENEEA, per germline. The CDR3 contains 15 residues. TCRdb fed the 5' RACE reads into MiXCR, producing one record per CDR3 protein. Of approximately 220,000 distinct CDR3 sequences in the sample, approximately 20% were seen once. As concerns this clonotype: Its antigen is not identified.

This receptor was identified in a male donor with ankylosing spondylitis. The material sequenced was blood, either unsorted or a sorted T cell fraction (not recorded which). The chain joins TRBV11-3 to TRBJ2-5; the D gene is possibly TRBD2 (7 bases). CDR3 residues: CASSPRGGVFETQYF. CDR3 bases: TGTGCCAGCAGCCCCCGAGGGGGGGTTTTCGAGACCCAGTACTTC. The whole variable domain, remainder taken from reference TRBV11-3 and TRBJ2-5, is EAGVVQSPRYKIIEKKQPVAFWCNPISGHNTLYWYLQNLGQGPELLIRYENEEAVDDSQLPKDRFSAERLKGVDSTLKIQPAELGDSAVYLCASSPRGGVFETQYFGPGTRLLVL.